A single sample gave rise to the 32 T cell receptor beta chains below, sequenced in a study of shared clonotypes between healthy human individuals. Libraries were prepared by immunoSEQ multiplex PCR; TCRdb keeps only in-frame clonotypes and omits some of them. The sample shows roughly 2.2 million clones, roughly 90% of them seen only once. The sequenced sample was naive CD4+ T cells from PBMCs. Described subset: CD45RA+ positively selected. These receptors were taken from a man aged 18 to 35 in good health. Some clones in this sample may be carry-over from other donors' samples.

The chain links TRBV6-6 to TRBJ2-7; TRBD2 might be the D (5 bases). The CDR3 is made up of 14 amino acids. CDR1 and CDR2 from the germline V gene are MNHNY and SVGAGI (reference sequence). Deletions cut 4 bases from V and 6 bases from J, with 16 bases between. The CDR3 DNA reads TGTGCCAGCAGTTTCGGACGGGATTTTGGCGAGCAGTACTTC. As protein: CASSFGRDFGEQYF.

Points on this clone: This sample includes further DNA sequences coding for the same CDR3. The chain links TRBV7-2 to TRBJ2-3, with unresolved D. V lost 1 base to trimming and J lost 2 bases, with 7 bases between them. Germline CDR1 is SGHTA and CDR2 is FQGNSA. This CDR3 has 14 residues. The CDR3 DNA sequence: TGTGCCAGCAGCTTAGTTAGGGACACAGATACGCAGTATTTT. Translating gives CASSLVRDTDTQYF. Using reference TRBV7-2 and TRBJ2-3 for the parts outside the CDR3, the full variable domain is GAGVSQSPSNKVTEKGKDVELRCDPISGHTALYWYRQSLGQGLEFLIYFQGNSAPDKSGLPSDRFSAERTGGSVSTLTIQRTQQEDSAVYLCASSLVRDTDTQYFGPGTRLTVL.

CDR3 DNA: TGCAGCGTCGCCCCACCCGGGACTAGCGGGGACTTTAATGAGCAGTTCTTC. Its translation is CSVAPPGTSGDFNEQFF. This sequence joins TRBV29-1 and TRBJ2-1, with 13 bases aligning to TRBD2. Trimming cost V 6 bases and J 7 bases; bases outside gene matches: 15. Germline V gene sequence: CDR1 SQVTM, CDR2 ANQGSEA. The CDR3 has 17 amino acids.

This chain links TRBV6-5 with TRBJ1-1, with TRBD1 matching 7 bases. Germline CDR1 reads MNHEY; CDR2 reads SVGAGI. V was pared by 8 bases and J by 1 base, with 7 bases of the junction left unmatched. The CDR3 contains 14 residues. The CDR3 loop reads CASLSTGRNTEAFF. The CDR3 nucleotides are TGTGCCAGCCTTTCGACAGGGCGGAACACTGAAGCTTTCTTT.

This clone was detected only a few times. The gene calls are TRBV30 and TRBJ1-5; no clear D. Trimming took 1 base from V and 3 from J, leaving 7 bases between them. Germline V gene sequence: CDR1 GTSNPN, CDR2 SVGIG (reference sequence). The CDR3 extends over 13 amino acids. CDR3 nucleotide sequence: TGTGCCTGGAGTGACGGAATCAATCAGCCCCAGCATTTT. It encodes CAWSDGINQPQHF.

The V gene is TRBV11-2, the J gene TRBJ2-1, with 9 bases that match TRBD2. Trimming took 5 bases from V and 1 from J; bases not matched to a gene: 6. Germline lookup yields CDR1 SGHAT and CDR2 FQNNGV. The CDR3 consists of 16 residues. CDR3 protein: CASSMGTSLSYNEQFF. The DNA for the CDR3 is TGTGCCAGCAGCATGGGGACTAGCTTGTCCTACAATGAGCAGTTCTTC.

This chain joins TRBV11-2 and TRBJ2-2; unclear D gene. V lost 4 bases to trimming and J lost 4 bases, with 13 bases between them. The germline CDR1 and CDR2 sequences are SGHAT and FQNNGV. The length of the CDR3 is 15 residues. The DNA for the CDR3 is TGTGCCAGCAGCTCCCTTCTTGCGGCCACCGGGGAGCTGTTTTTT. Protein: CASSSLLAATGELFF.

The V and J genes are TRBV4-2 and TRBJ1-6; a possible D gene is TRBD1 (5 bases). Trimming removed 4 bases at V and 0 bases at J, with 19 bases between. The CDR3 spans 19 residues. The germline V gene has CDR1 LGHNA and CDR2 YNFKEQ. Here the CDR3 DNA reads TGTGCCAGCAGCCTTGGACACTTCGGGAGGAGCTCCTATAATTCACCCCTCCACTTT. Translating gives CASSLGHFGRSSYNSPLHF.

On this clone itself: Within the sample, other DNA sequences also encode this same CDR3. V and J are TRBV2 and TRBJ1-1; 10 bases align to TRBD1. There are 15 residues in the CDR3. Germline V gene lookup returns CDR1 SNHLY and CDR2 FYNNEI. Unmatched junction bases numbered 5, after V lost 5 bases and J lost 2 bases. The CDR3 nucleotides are TGTGCCAGCAGTCGACAGGGGGCACGTAACACTGAAGCTTTCTTT. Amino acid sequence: CASSRQGARNTEAFF.

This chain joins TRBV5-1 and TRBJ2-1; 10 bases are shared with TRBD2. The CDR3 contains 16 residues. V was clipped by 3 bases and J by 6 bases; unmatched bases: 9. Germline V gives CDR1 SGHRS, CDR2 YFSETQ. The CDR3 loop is CASSSEAGGHRNEQFF. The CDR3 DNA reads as TGCGCCAGCAGCTCGGAAGCGGGAGGGCACCGCAATGAGCAGTTCTTC.

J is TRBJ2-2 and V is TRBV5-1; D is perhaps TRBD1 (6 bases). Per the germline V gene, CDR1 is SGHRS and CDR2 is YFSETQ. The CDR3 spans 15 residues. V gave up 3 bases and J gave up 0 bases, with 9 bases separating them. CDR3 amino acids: CASSWDNANTGELFF. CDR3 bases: TGCGCCAGCAGCTGGGACAACGCGAACACCGGGGAGCTGTTTTTT.

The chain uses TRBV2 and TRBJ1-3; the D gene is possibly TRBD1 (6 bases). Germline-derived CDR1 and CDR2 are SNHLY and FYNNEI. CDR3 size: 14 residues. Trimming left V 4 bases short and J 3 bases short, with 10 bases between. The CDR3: CASSAGVGGNTIYF. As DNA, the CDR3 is TGTGCCAGCAGTGCAGGGGTCGGTGGAAACACCATATATTTT.

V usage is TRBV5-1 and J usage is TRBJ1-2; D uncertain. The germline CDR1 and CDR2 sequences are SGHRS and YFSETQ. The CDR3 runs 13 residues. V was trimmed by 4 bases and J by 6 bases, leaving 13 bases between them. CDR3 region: CASSLSRVDGYTF. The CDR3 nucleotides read TGCGCCAGCAGCCTAAGTAGGGTGGATGGCTACACCTTC.

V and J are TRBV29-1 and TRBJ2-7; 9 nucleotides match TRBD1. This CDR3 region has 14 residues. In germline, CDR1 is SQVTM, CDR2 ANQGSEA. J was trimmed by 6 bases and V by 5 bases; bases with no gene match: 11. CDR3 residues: CSVLGDRVYSEQYF. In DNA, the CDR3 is TGCAGCGTTCTGGGGGACAGGGTGTATAGCGAGCAGTACTTC.

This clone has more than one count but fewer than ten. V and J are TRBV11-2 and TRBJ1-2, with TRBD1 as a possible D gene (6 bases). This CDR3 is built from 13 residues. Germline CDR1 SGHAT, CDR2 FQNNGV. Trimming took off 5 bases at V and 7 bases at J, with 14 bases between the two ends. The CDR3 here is CASSPGQTGGYTF. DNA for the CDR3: TGTGCCAGCAGCCCCGGACAGACTGGTGGCTACACCTTC.

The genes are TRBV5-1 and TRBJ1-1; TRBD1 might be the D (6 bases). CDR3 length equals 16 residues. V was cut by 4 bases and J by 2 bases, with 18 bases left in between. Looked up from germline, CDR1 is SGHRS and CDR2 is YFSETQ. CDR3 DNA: TGCGCCAGCAGCGAGGACAGTGGACCCGGTAACACTGAAGCTTTCTTT. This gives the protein CASSEDSGPGNTEAFF.

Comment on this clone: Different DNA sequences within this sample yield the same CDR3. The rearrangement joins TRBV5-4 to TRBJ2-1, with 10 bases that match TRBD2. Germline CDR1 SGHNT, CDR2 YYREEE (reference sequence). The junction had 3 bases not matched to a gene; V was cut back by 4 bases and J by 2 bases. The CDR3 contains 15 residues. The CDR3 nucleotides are TGTGCCAGCAGCAGGACTAGCGGAACCTACAATGAGCAGTTCTTC. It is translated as CASSRTSGTYNEQFF.

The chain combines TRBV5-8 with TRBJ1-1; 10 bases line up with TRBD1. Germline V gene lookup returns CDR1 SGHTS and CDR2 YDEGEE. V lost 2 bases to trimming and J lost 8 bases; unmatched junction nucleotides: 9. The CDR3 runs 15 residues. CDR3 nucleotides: TGTGCCAGCAGCTTACCGGGACAGGGGATGATGGAAGCTTTCTTT. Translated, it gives CASSLPGQGMMEAFF.

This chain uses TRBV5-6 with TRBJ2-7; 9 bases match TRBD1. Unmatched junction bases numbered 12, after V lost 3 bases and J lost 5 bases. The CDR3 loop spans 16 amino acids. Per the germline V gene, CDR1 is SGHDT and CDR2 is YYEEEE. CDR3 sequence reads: CASSSLNRDRAHEQYF. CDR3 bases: TGTGCCAGCAGCTCGTTGAACCGGGACAGGGCCCACGAGCAGTACTTC.

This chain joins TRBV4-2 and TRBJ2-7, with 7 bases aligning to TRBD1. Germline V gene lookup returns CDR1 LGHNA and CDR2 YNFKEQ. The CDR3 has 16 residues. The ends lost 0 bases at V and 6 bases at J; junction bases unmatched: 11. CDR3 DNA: TGTGCCAGCAGCCAAGAACCAAGACAGGGTCTCGGCGAGCAGTACTTC. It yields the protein CASSQEPRQGLGEQYF.

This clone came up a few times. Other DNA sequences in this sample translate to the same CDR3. Here the CDR3 DNA reads TGTGCCTGGGACAGGGGCTCTGGAAACACCATATATTTT. Translating gives CAWDRGSGNTIYF. The chain is built from TRBV30 and TRBJ1-3; 8 nucleotides agree with TRBD1. Germline V CDR1 and CDR2: GTSNPN, SVGIG (reference sequence). Trimming removed 5 bases from V and 0 bases from J; junction bases left unmatched: 0. The CDR3 spans 13 residues.

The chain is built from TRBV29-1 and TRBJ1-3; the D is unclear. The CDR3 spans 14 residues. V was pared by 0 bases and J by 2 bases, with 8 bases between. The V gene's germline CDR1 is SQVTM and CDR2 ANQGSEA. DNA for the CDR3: TGCAGCGTTGAAGATAGGACCGCTGGAAACACCATATATTTT. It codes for CSVEDRTAGNTIYF.

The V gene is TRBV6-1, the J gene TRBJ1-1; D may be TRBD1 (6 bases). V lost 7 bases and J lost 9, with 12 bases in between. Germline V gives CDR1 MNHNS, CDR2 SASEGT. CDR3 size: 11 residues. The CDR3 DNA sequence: TGTGCCAGCACTAAAACAGGGAAAGCTTTCTTT. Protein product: CASTKTGKAFF.

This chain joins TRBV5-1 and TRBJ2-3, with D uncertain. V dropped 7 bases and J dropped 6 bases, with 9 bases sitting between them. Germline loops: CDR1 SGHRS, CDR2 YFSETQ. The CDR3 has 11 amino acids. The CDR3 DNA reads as TGCGCCAGCTCTGAAAGCGATACGCAGTATTTT. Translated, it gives CASSESDTQYF.

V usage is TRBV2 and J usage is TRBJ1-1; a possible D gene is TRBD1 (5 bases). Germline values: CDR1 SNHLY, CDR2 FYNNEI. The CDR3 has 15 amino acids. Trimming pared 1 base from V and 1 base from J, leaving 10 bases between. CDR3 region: CASSEVGRRNTEAFF. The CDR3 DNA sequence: TGTGCCAGCAGTGAAGTGGGGCGTCGGAACACTGAAGCTTTCTTT.

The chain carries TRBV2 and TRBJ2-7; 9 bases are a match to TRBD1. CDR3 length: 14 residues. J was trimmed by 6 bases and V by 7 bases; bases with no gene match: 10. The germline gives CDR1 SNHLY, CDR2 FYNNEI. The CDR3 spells CASMGDRVLSEQYF. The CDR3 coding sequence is TGTGCCAGCATGGGGGACAGGGTTCTTTCCGAGCAGTACTTC.

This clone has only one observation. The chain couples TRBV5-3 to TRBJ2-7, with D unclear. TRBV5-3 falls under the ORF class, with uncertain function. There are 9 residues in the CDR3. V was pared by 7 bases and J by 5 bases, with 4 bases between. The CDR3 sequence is CARCDEQYF. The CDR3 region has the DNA TGTGCCAGATGCGACGAGCAGTACTTC.

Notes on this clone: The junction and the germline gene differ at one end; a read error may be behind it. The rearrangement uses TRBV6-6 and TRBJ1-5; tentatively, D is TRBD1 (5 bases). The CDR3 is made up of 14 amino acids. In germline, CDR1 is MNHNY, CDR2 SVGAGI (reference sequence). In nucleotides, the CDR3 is TGTGCCAGCAGTTACACCCGGGGGGTGGGGCTTGGGGAGTTT. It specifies CASSYTRGVGLGEF.

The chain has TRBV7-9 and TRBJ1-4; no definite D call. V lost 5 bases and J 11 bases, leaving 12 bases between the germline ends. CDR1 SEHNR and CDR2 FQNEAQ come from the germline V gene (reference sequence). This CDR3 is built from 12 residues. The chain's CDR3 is CASSESLKKLFF. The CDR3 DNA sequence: TGTGCCAGCAGCGAATCCCTGAAGAAACTGTTTTTT.

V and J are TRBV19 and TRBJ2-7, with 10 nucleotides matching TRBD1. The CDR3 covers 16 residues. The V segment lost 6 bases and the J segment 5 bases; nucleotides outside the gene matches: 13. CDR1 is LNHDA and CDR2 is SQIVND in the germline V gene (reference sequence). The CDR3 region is CASSRTPGQGTHEQYF. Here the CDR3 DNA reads TGTGCCAGTAGCCGCACACCGGGACAGGGGACCCACGAGCAGTACTTC.

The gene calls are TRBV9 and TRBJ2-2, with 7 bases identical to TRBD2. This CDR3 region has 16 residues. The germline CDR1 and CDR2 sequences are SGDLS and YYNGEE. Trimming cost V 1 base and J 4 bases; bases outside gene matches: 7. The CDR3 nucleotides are TGTGCCAGCAGCGTAATTTTAGCTAGCGGCACCGGGGAGCTGTTTTTT. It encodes CASSVILASGTGELFF.

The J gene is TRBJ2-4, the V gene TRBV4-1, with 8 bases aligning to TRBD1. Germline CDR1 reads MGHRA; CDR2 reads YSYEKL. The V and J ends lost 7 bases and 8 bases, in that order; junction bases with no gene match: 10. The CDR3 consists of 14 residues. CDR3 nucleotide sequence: TGCGCCAGCAAATCAGGGGGCGCATGGGACATTCAGTACTTC. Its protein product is CASKSGGAWDIQYF.